This T cell receptor beta chain emerged from a study of blood T cell repertoires in COVID-19. Study at large: Sites across the United States, Italy and Spain contributed samples from acute and convalescent COVID-19. T cells, B-cell-depleted T cells, or PBMCs provided the cDNA or gDNA that served as material.

V lost 2 bases to trimming and J lost 8 bases; unmatched junction nucleotides: 9. The CDR3 runs to 16 residues. Per germline, CDR1 SNHLY and CDR2 FYNNEI. Generated by immunoSEQ multiplex PCR, the TCRdb table keeps only in-frame clones and is missing some. The sample holds about 310,000 clones; 90% are singletons and the top ten take around 1%. The chain couples TRBV2 to TRBJ1-2; 12 bases fit TRBD1. What was sequenced was peripheral blood. This clonotype originated in a woman aged 40-49 years with COVID-19, enrolled during active disease. The CDR3 is CASSETGDRGRGGYTF. The CDR3 DNA is TGTGCCAGCAGTGAAACAGGGGACAGGGGGCGCGGCGGCTACACCTTC.